Below, 16 T cell receptor beta chains from the same sample are listed, as sequenced in a study of CD8 T cells in ankylosing spondylitis. TCRdb re-derived calls from the 5' RACE reads in MiXCR, one entry per CDR3 protein. The table shows under 950,000 distinct CDR3 sequences, with roughly 19% occurring only once. Study-level findings and limits: The study identified a TCR beta motif of under ten highly homologous variants that appeared characteristic of ankylosing spondylitis blood.

These receptors have no known antigen. The source material was blood, either unsorted or a sorted T cell fraction (not recorded which). These receptors all come from a male donor with ankylosing spondylitis.

This clonotype was detected only a few times. The CDR3, as DNA: TGTGCCAGCAGCCCGCAGGGACTTCAAGAGACCCAGTACTTC. Translating gives CASSPQGLQETQYF. The V call is TRBV7-2, the J call TRBJ2-5; D may be TRBD2 (6 bases). CDR1 is SGHTA and CDR2 is FQGNSA in the germline V gene. The CDR3 sequence is 14 residues long. Trimming removed 5 bases at V and 2 bases at J, with 12 bases between. The full variable domain, completed using reference TRBV7-2 and TRBJ2-5, is GAGVSQSPSNKVTEKGKDVELRCDPISGHTALYWYRQSLGQGLEFLIYFQGNSAPDKSGLPSDRFSAERTGGSVSTLTIQRTQQEDSAVYLCASSPQGLQETQYFGPGTRLLVL.

Note on this clonotype: This may stem from a read error, because a much larger clone lies one nucleotide away. The CDR3 DNA reads TGCAGCGTTGAAGAGACCCAGTACTTC. Translation gives CSVEETQYF. V gene TRBV29-1 combines with J gene TRBJ2-5; no clear D gene. The CDR3 has 9 residues. Trimming shortened V by 0 bases and J by 7 bases, and 0 bases separated the two germline ends. Per the germline V gene, CDR1 is SQVTM and CDR2 is ANQGSEA.

The gene calls are TRBV6-1 and TRBJ1-6; tentatively, D is TRBD1 (6 bases). Trimming took off 5 bases at V and 5 bases at J, with 13 bases between the two ends. The germline CDR1 and CDR2 sequences are MNHNS and SASEGT. The CDR3 covers 15 residues. The CDR3 nucleotides read TGTGCCAGCAGTCCACCGGGGGGCCATAATTCACCCCTCCACTTT. Protein sequence: CASSPPGGHNSPLHF.

The chain has TRBV5-1 and TRBJ2-1; 15 bases agree with TRBD2. The CDR3 runs 16 residues. V dropped 0 bases and J dropped 13; count of bases not matched to a gene: 8. Germline V gives CDR1 SGHRS, CDR2 YFSETQ. The CDR3 DNA reads TGCGCCAGCAGCTTGGCCGGGGGGGGACTAGCGGGAGGCCAGTTCTTC. This codes for CASSLAGGGLAGGQFF.

The chain carries TRBV7-9 and TRBJ2-1, with D unresolved. Germline CDR1 and CDR2: SEHNR and FQNEAQ (reference sequence). The CDR3 sequence is 14 residues long. Trimming pared 1 base from V and 3 bases from J, leaving 7 bases between. The CDR3 DNA sequence: TGTGCCAGCAGCTTAGGCTATTTCTACAATGAGCAGTTCTTC. Translation gives CASSLGYFYNEQFF.

This clonotype came up a few times. The chain is built from TRBV5-1 and TRBJ1-5; 8 bases agree with TRBD1. This CDR3 is built from 15 residues. Germline V CDR1 and CDR2: SGHRS, YFSETQ. Trimming at V came to 4 bases and at J to 5 bases, leaving 8 bases not matched to a gene. The CDR3: CASSTLDRGYQPQHF. The CDR3 DNA reads as TGCGCCAGCAGCACCCTAGACAGGGGATATCAGCCCCAGCATTTT.

In this sample, this clonotype turned up a few times. This chain uses TRBV10-3 with TRBJ2-7; TRBD1 matches at 9 bases. The germline V gene has CDR1 ENHRY and CDR2 SYGVKD. The CDR3 length is 15 residues. Unmatched junction bases numbered 8, after V lost 6 bases and J lost 2 bases. DNA for the CDR3: TGTGCCATCAGCGCCCCCGGGACAGGGACCTACGAGCAGTACTTC. This sequence encodes CAISAPGTGTYEQYF.

The table lists this clonotype with a few counts. The chain has TRBV14 and TRBJ2-5; unclear D gene. The germline CDR1 and CDR2 sequences are SGHDN and FVKESK. The CDR3 contains 12 residues. Trimming took 1 base from V and 5 from J, leaving 5 bases between them. In nucleotides, the CDR3 is TGTGCCAGCAGCCAAGGATGGGAGACCCAGTACTTC. Its protein is CASSQGWETQYF. Complete variable domain (other parts from reference TRBV14 and TRBJ2-5): EAGVTQFPSHSVIEKGQTVTLRCDPISGHDNLYWYRRVMGKEIKFLLHFVKESKQDESGMPNNRFLAERTGGTYSTLKVQPAELEDSGVYFCASSQGWETQYFGPGTRLLVL.

This chain connects TRBV3-1 to TRBJ1-2; 7 bases are shared with TRBD1. The CDR3 has 16 residues. The V gene's germline CDR1 is LGHDT and CDR2 YNNKEL (reference sequence). V shed 3 bases and J 8 bases; nucleotides not matched to a gene: 15. CDR3 residues: CASSHKREGGVGGYTF. For the CDR3, the DNA is TGTGCCAGCAGCCACAAACGGGAAGGGGGCGTAGGAGGCTACACCTTC. Drawing the rest from reference TRBV3-1 and TRBJ1-2, the complete variable domain is DTAVSQTPKYLVTQMGNDKSIKCEQNLGHDTMYWYKQDSKKFLKIMFSYNNKELIINETVPNRFSPKSPDKAHLNLHINSLELGDSAVYFCASSHKREGGVGGYTFGSGTRLTVV.

This clonotype was counted only a few times. The V and J genes are TRBV6-5 and TRBJ2-3; 12 bases are shared with TRBD2. This CDR3 has 18 amino acids. CDR1 MNHEY and CDR2 SVGAGI come from the germline V gene. J was trimmed by 4 bases and V by 2 bases; bases with no gene match: 10. CDR3 DNA: TGTGCCAGCAGTTACCGACTAGCGGGGGCCCCTGGGCCAGATACGCAGTATTTT. Its translation is CASSYRLAGAPGPDTQYF.

This chain connects TRBV2 to TRBJ1-2, with 11 positions matching TRBD1. Germline V gene sequence: CDR1 SNHLY, CDR2 FYNNEI. V dropped 2 bases and J dropped 4; count of bases not matched to a gene: 6. The CDR3 is 16 residues long. As DNA, the CDR3 is TGTGCCAGCAGTGAATGGACAGGGGGCGAAAGCTATGGCTACACCTTC. This sequence encodes CASSEWTGGESYGYTF.

This clonotype was counted between two and nine times. CDR3 sequence: CASNPAGGPGNEQFF. DNA of the CDR3: TGTGCCAGCAATCCAGCGGGGGGGCCTGGCAATGAGCAGTTCTTC. This chain connects TRBV6-1 to TRBJ2-1; 10 nucleotides line up with TRBD2. CDR1 and CDR2 from the germline V gene are MNHNS and SASEGT. This CDR3 region has 15 residues. J was trimmed by 6 bases and V by 7 bases; bases with no gene match: 9.

This clonotype occurred a few times. The V gene is TRBV4-1, the J gene TRBJ2-7; D is ambiguous. This CDR3 spans 15 amino acids. V lost 1 base and J lost 2, with 12 bases in between. CDR1 is MGHRA, CDR2 YSYEKL, per germline. CDR3: CASSQVVTGTYEQYF. The CDR3 nucleotides are TGCGCCAGCAGCCAAGTGGTGACTGGAACCTACGAGCAGTACTTC.

J is TRBJ1-3 and V is TRBV20-1; D perhaps matches TRBD1 (5 bases). Trimming took 0 bases from V and 0 from J, leaving 6 bases between them. The length of the CDR3 is 14 residues. CDR1 is DFQATT and CDR2 is SNEGSKA in the germline V gene (reference sequence). This CDR3 reads CSARDGTSGNTIYF. The CDR3 nucleotides read TGCAGTGCTAGAGACGGGACCTCTGGAAACACCATATATTTT.

This clonotype was detected a few times. The chain links TRBV15 to TRBJ2-7; TRBD1 is a possible D gene (6 bases). Trimming removed 3 bases from V and 2 bases from J, with 11 bases in between. Germline loops: CDR1 LNHNV, CDR2 YYDKDF (reference sequence). The CDR3 has 14 residues. The CDR3 DNA follows: TGTGCCACCAGCAGGACAGGTGGTGCCTACGAGCAGTACTTC. Protein: CATSRTGGAYEQYF.

The gene calls are TRBV11-2 and TRBJ1-2; D possibly corresponds to TRBD1 (6 bases). Germline CDR1 is SGHAT and CDR2 is FQNNGV. This CDR3 comprises 17 residues. Trimming left V 5 bases short and J 4 bases short, with 23 bases between. CDR3 bases: TGTGCCAGCAGCCTCCGGGACAAGGATCGCACCTCCTATGGCTACACCTTC. Translating it yields CASSLRDKDRTSYGYTF. The variable domain in full, completed from reference TRBV11-2 and TRBJ1-2, reads EAGVAQSPRYKIIEKRQSVAFWCNPISGHATLYWYQQILGQGPKLLIQFQNNGVVDDSQLPKDRFSAERLKGVDSTLKIQPAKLEDSAVYLCASSLRDKDRTSYGYTFGSGTRLTVV.